The 14 T cell receptor beta chains below were found in one sample sequenced in a study of blood T cell repertoires in COVID-19. Assay used: immunoSEQ multiplex PCR; TCRdb lists only in-frame clones, some missing. Of 200,000 to 250,000 clones detected, around 88% appear once; the ten largest clones hold roughly 2%. Sequences were obtained from PBMCs or T cells enriched from blood (not recorded which). Receptor source: a woman in her 50s who had recovered from COVID-19.

The chain links TRBV7-3 to TRBJ2-1, with TRBD1 matching over 9 bases. The junction had 9 bases not matched to a gene; V was cut back by 2 bases and J by 7 bases. CDR3 length equals 16 residues. Germline V gene lookup returns CDR1 SGHTA and CDR2 FQGTGA. CDR3 sequence (DNA): TGTGCCAGCAGCTTAGTTTTCGGGACAGGGCTTAATGAGCAGTTCTTC. Encoded protein: CASSLVFGTGLNEQFF.

V and J are TRBV5-6 and TRBJ1-1; 10 bases are shared with TRBD1. Germline V gene lookup returns CDR1 SGHDT and CDR2 YYEEEE. This CDR3 is built from 16 residues. The trim removed 6 bases at V and 4 bases at J, leaving 12 bases unmatched. The CDR3 nucleotides read TGTGCCAGCATTAGGATCGCCGGGACAGGGGTCACTGAAGCTTTCTTT. This sequence encodes CASIRIAGTGVTEAFF. The full variable domain, completed using reference TRBV5-6 and TRBJ1-1, is DAGVTQSPTHLIKTRGQQVTLRCSPKSGHDTVSWYQQALGQGPQFIFQYYEEEERQRGNFPDRFSGHQFPNYSSELNVNALLLGDSALYLCASIRIAGTGVTEAFFGQGTRLTVV.

This clone was counted only a few times. The gene calls are TRBV11-2 and TRBJ2-2, with TRBD2 matching over 10 bases. CDR1 and CDR2 (germline): SGHAT, FQNNGV. The CDR3 has 16 amino acids. V lost 5 bases and J lost 2; bases outside the gene matches: 5. CDR3 in amino acids: CASSKLAGQNTGELFF. DNA for the CDR3: TGTGCCAGCAGCAAACTAGCGGGACAAAACACCGGGGAGCTGTTTTTT.

This chain joins TRBV11-2 and TRBJ1-4; 10 nucleotides match TRBD1. The CDR3 runs 16 residues. V was pared by 2 bases and J by 6 bases, with 6 bases of the junction left unmatched. Per the germline V gene, CDR1 is SGHAT and CDR2 is FQNNGV. Here the CDR3 DNA reads TGTGCCAGCAGCTTAACTTCCGGGACAGGGGATGAAAAACTGTTTTTT. Its translation is CASSLTSGTGDEKLFF.

CDR3 nucleotide sequence: TGTGCCAGCAGCCCGCGGGGGGACGAGCAGTTCTTC. It encodes CASSPRGDEQFF. V usage is TRBV7-3 and J usage is TRBJ2-1, with 8 nucleotides matching TRBD2. The CDR3 runs 12 residues. Germline values: CDR1 SGHTA, CDR2 FQGTGA. J lost 10 bases, V lost 5 bases, and 4 bases had no gene match. The full variable domain, its missing parts supplied by reference TRBV7-3 and TRBJ2-1, is GAGVSQTPSNKVTEKGKYVELRCDPISGHTALYWYRQSLGQGPEFLIYFQGTGAADDSGLPNDRFFAVRPEGSVSTLKIQRTERGDSAVYLCASSPRGDEQFFGPGTRLTVL.

The chain recombines TRBV7-2 with TRBJ1-2; D possibly corresponds to TRBD1 (5 bases). This CDR3 contains 15 residues. The V end was cut by 3 bases, the J end by 4 bases, with 15 bases between. Per germline, CDR1 SGHTA and CDR2 FQGNSA. The CDR3, as DNA: TGTGCCAGCAGCTTCTTAGGGGCTTCGGGCTATGGCTACACCTTC. The encoded protein is CASSFLGASGYGYTF.

The V gene is TRBV28, the J gene TRBJ1-1; 8 nucleotides align to TRBD1. Per germline, CDR1 MDHEN and CDR2 SYDVKM. This CDR3 is 12 amino acids long. V lost 8 bases to trimming and J lost 4 bases; unmatched junction nucleotides: 3. CDR3 sequence: CASRTGTTEAFF. CDR3 coding DNA: TGTGCCAGCCGGACAGGGACCACTGAAGCTTTCTTT.

The V call is TRBV7-8, the J call TRBJ1-1; D gene uncertain. This CDR3 comprises 13 residues. Looked up from germline, CDR1 is SGHVS and CDR2 is FQNEAQ. Trimming pared 5 bases from V and 10 bases from J, leaving 17 bases between. CDR3 nucleotide sequence: TGTGCCAGCAGCCTTTTAGTGGGCTTCTCAGCTTTCTTT. As protein: CASSLLVGFSAFF.

The gene calls are TRBV7-2 and TRBJ1-6; D is perhaps TRBD1 (5 bases). The germline CDR1 and CDR2 sequences are SGHTA and FQGNSA. V lost 1 base and J lost 8, with 12 bases in between. CDR3 length: 15 residues. CDR3 region: CASSLVKGSHSPLHF. The CDR3 coding sequence is TGTGCCAGCAGCTTAGTCAAGGGGTCGCATTCACCCCTCCACTTT.

This rearrangement joins TRBV5-1 to TRBJ2-1, with D maybe TRBD2 (5 bases). The CDR3 consists of 14 residues. V was cut by 7 bases and J by 4 bases, with 15 bases left in between. The germline V gene encodes CDR1 SGHRS and CDR2 YFSETQ. CDR3 bases: TGCGCCAGCCGAAACGGGGAGAGATACAATGAGCAGTTCTTC. Its protein product is CASRNGERYNEQFF.

The chain links TRBV19 to TRBJ2-6; 11 positions match TRBD1. The CDR3 consists of 18 residues. Germline V CDR1 and CDR2: LNHDA, SQIVND (reference sequence). Germline trimming cut 4 bases from V and 2 bases from J; bases unmatched to any gene: 7. Written as DNA, the CDR3 is TGTGCCAGTAGTACCTGGGACAGGGGGAAAACTGGGGCCAACGTCCTGACTTTC. As protein: CASSTWDRGKTGANVLTF.

The genes are TRBV28 and TRBJ1-2; unclear D gene. The CDR3 is made up of 12 amino acids. Germline CDR1 and CDR2: MDHEN and SYDVKM. V was clipped by 10 bases and J by 10 bases, with 19 bases between them. The CDR3 loop is CAIYVADFSYTF. As DNA, the CDR3 is TGTGCCATCTACGTGGCAGACTTTTCCTACACCTTC.

The chain has TRBV7-2 and TRBJ1-6, with a possible D match to TRBD1 (6 bases). This CDR3 comprises 17 residues. Germline V lookup: CDR1 SGHTA, CDR2 FQGNSA. V was pared by 5 bases and J by 0 bases, with 14 bases between. CDR3 loop: CASSPRQAPSYNSPLHF. The CDR3 nucleotides are TGTGCCAGCAGCCCTCGACAGGCCCCCTCCTATAATTCACCCCTCCACTTT.

CDR3 amino acids: CASSPPGQLYGYTF. In DNA, the CDR3 is TGTGCCAGTAGTCCCCCGGGACAACTCTATGGCTACACCTTC. This chain connects TRBV19 to TRBJ1-2; maybe TRBD1 (6 bases). With 5 bases removed from V and 4 bases from J, the gap between germline ends came to 14 bases. The CDR3 sequence is 14 residues long. Germline values: CDR1 LNHDA, CDR2 SQIVND (reference sequence).